The next 25 T cell receptor beta chains were all read from a single sample in a study of blood T cell repertoires in COVID-19. Sequencing used immunoSEQ multiplex PCR; TCRdb keeps in-frame clones, though not all of them. The sample shows 200,000 to 250,000 clones, 84% of them seen only once. What was sequenced was peripheral blood. Receptor source: a woman older than 75 with active or convalescent COVID-19.

The J gene is TRBJ2-7, the V gene TRBV30; tentatively, D is TRBD1 (6 bases). V lost 4 bases, J lost 0 bases, and 16 bases lay in between. The CDR3 spans 15 residues. Germline V gene data show CDR1 as GTSNPN and CDR2 as SVGIG (reference sequence). The CDR3 DNA reads TGTGCCTGGAACGGAGGACAGTCCCTCTCCTACGAGCAGTACTTC. Translated, it gives CAWNGGQSLSYEQYF.

The chain has TRBV6-2 or TRBV6-3 and TRBJ2-7; 8 positions agree with TRBD2. V lost 4 bases and J lost 4; bases outside the gene matches: 12. There are 16 residues in the CDR3. The germline CDR1 and CDR2 sequences are MNHEY and SVGEGT. CDR3 sequence (DNA): TGTGCCAGCAGTTGGGAACTAGCGGATCCCTCGTACGAGCAGTACTTC. The encoded protein is CASSWELADPSYEQYF.

The rearrangement uses TRBV19 and TRBJ2-2; 10 nucleotides match TRBD1. The CDR3 contains 15 residues. J was trimmed by 1 base and V by 4 bases; bases with no gene match: 0. CDR1 and CDR2 from the germline V gene are LNHDA and SQIVND (reference sequence). The CDR3 DNA sequence: TGTGCCAGTAGTAGGACAGGGGGGAACACCGGGGAGCTGTTTTTT. It codes for CASSRTGGNTGELFF.

The chain employs TRBV18 and TRBJ1-5, with D perhaps matching TRBD1 (6 bases). The CDR3 extends over 15 amino acids. CDR1 and CDR2 from the germline V gene are KGHSH and LQKENI. The V end lost 5 bases, the J end lost 4 bases, and 15 bases lay between the germline ends. The CDR3 nucleotides are TGTGCCAGCTCATCCGGACAGACCTTTAATCAGCCCCAGCATTTT. This codes for CASSSGQTFNQPQHF. The whole variable domain, remainder taken from reference TRBV18 and TRBJ1-5, is NAGVMQNPRHLVRRRGQEARLRCSPMKGHSHVYWYRQLPEEGLKFMVYLQKENIIDESGMPKERFSAEFPKEGPSILRIQQVVRGDSAAYFCASSSGQTFNQPQHFGDGTRLSIL.

The chain recombines TRBV7-2 with TRBJ2-1, with TRBD2 matching 9 bases. V shed 5 bases and J 0 bases; nucleotides not matched to a gene: 5. The CDR3 loop spans 16 amino acids. The germline gives CDR1 SGHTA, CDR2 FQGNSA. CDR3 protein: CASSPLAGTSYNEQFF. The CDR3 coding sequence is TGTGCCAGCAGCCCGCTAGCGGGGACCTCCTACAATGAGCAGTTCTTC.

The chain joins TRBV6-2 or TRBV6-3 to TRBJ2-5; weak D call: TRBD2 (7 bases). The V gene lost 5 bases and the J gene lost 2 bases, with 18 bases spanning the gap. CDR3 size: 16 residues. Germline V gene lookup returns CDR1 MNHEY and CDR2 SVGEGT. This CDR3 reads CASSTPGGTGQETQYF. CDR3 bases: TGTGCCAGCAGTACCCCGGGGGGCACAGGTCAAGAGACCCAGTACTTC.

This chain links TRBV3-1 (or the pseudogene TRBV3-2) with TRBJ1-4; 9 bases are a match to TRBD1. After removal of 0 bases from V and 3 bases from J, the junction contained 17 bases not matched to a gene. Germline loops: CDR1 LGHDT, CDR2 YNNKEL (reference sequence). The CDR3 spans 21 residues. CDR3 amino acids: CASSQEEQGAFGFGANEKLFF. The CDR3, as DNA: TGTGCCAGCAGCCAAGAAGAACAGGGGGCGTTTGGGTTTGGGGCTAATGAAAAACTGTTTTTT.

The chain has TRBV5-1 and TRBJ2-3; 10 bases agree with TRBD2. The CDR3 totals 16 residues. The trim removed 3 bases at V and 5 bases at J, leaving 9 bases unmatched. Germline assignment: CDR1 SGHRS and CDR2 YFSETQ. CDR3 nucleotides: TGCGCCAGCAGCTACGATAGCGGGGGGCCGGGAGATACGCAGTATTTT. This encodes CASSYDSGGPGDTQYF.

The chain is built from TRBV5-1 and TRBJ2-3; 8 positions match TRBD1. The CDR3 spans 15 residues. Germline CDR1 is SGHRS and CDR2 is YFSETQ. The V segment lost 1 base and the J segment 5 bases; nucleotides outside the gene matches: 6. CDR3 loop: CASSLLTGGIDTQYF. CDR3 sequence (DNA): TGCGCCAGCAGCTTGCTTACAGGGGGTATAGATACGCAGTATTTT.

The chain links TRBV7-2 to TRBJ1-5; D call uncertain. Trimming pared 5 bases from V and 2 bases from J, leaving 16 bases between. Germline lookup yields CDR1 SGHTA and CDR2 FQGNSA. The CDR3 length is 16 residues. As DNA, the CDR3 is TGTGCCAGCAGCCCCGAGGGAGGGTTCGGCAATCAGCCCCAGCATTTT. It is translated as CASSPEGGFGNQPQHF.

The J gene is TRBJ2-7, the V gene TRBV28, with a possible D match to TRBD2 (6 bases). V was shortened by 2 bases and J by 0 bases, with 14 bases between the two germline ends. The CDR3 is 16 residues long. Germline V lookup: CDR1 MDHEN, CDR2 SYDVKM. Here the CDR3 reads CASSLPTQGGSYEQYF. The DNA for the CDR3 is TGTGCCAGCAGTTTACCGACTCAGGGAGGCTCCTACGAGCAGTACTTC.

The chain employs TRBV7-7 and TRBJ2-7, with 7 bases matching TRBD1. CDR3 length: 19 residues. The V gene end was trimmed by 5 bases and the J gene end by 7 bases; junction bases not matched to a gene: 26. Germline values: CDR1 SSHAT, CDR2 FNYEAQ (reference sequence). The CDR3 DNA sequence: TGTGCCAGCAGCGTTTCCTCGTTGTATCGGGTACAGGGGCGTCGTGAGCAGTACTTC. It encodes CASSVSSLYRVQGRREQYF. The whole variable domain, filled in from reference TRBV7-7 and TRBJ2-7, reads GAGVSQSPRYKVTKRGQDVTLRCDPISSHATLYWYQQALGQGPEFLTYFNYEAQPDKSGLPSDRFSAERPEGSISTLTIQRTEQRDSAMYRCASSVSSLYRVQGRREQYFGPGTRLTVT.

CDR3: CASSPSGTPYNEQFF. As DNA, the CDR3 is TGTGCCAGCAGCCCTAGCGGGACCCCCTACAATGAGCAGTTCTTC. The rearrangement uses TRBV7-9 and TRBJ2-1, with TRBD2 matching 9 bases. Germline CDR1 SEHNR, CDR2 FQNEAQ (reference sequence). CDR3 size: 15 residues. V shed 5 bases, J shed 2 bases, and the junction held 4 bases outside the gene matches.

The chain joins TRBV11-2 to TRBJ1-1; the match to TRBD1 covers 7 bases. The CDR3 length is 18 residues. Germline CDR1 is SGHAT and CDR2 is FQNNGV. Losses at the gene ends were 0 bases for V and 0 bases for J; bases not matched to a gene: 10. The CDR3: CASSLDRDSGSMNTEAFF. The CDR3 coding sequence is TGTGCCAGCAGCTTAGATCGGGACAGTGGAAGCATGAACACTGAAGCTTTCTTT.

The chain joins TRBV7-2 to TRBJ1-3; D uncertain. Trimming took 0 bases from V and 4 from J, leaving 7 bases between them. CDR1 SGHTA and CDR2 FQGNSA come from the germline V gene. CDR3 length: 14 amino acids. For the CDR3, the DNA is TGTGCCAGCAGCTTAGCGGCAGGCGGAAACACCATATATTTT. As protein: CASSLAAGGNTIYF.

The chain has TRBV3-1 (or the pseudogene TRBV3-2) and TRBJ1-1, with D maybe TRBD1 (5 bases). Germline assignment: CDR1 LGHDT and CDR2 YNNKEL (reference sequence). V shed 3 bases and J shed 5 bases, with 10 bases lying between them. CDR3 length: 13 amino acids. CDR3 nucleotide sequence: TGTGCCAGCAGCCATAGGGGTATGACTGAAGCTTTCTTT. Translation gives CASSHRGMTEAFF.

This chain joins TRBV9 and TRBJ2-7; a weak D match, TRBD2 (5 bases). The V gene lost 1 base and the J gene lost 2 bases, with 13 bases spanning the gap. The CDR3 is 15 amino acids. Germline V lookup: CDR1 SGDLS, CDR2 YYNGEE. The CDR3 bases are TGTGCCAGCAGCGTAAGCGAGGGAAGGACCTACGAGCAGTACTTC. This encodes CASSVSEGRTYEQYF.

This sequence joins TRBV6-2 or TRBV6-3 and TRBJ1-6, with D maybe TRBD1 (6 bases). Germline V CDR1 and CDR2: MNHEY, SVGEGT. V was pared by 4 bases and J by 10 bases, with 17 bases between. This CDR3 spans 15 amino acids. Here the CDR3 reads CASSSNRVKWSPLHF. In nucleotides, the CDR3 is TGTGCCAGCAGTTCGAACAGGGTTAAGTGGTCACCCCTCCACTTT.

V usage is TRBV5-1 and J usage is TRBJ1-6; TRBD1 matches at 9 bases. Germline values: CDR1 SGHRS, CDR2 YFSETQ. The V gene end was trimmed by 4 bases and the J gene end by 10 bases; junction bases not matched to a gene: 9. CDR3 length equals 15 residues. In DNA form, the CDR3 reads TGCGCCAGCAGCCCGGGACAGGGTGTTGGGTCACCCCTCCACTTT. Residues: CASSPGQGVGSPLHF.

The rearrangement joins TRBV7-9 to TRBJ2-3; TRBD1 aligns across 10 bases. The V segment lost 3 bases and the J segment 7 bases; nucleotides outside the gene matches: 4. CDR1 SEHNR and CDR2 FQNEAQ come from the germline V gene (reference sequence). The CDR3 has 14 residues. DNA for the CDR3: TGTGCCAGCAGCTTCGGGACAGGGGATCATACGCAGTATTTT. This sequence encodes CASSFGTGDHTQYF.

The rearrangement uses TRBV20-1 and TRBJ1-2; tentative D call: TRBD1 (6 bases). V lost 3 bases to trimming and J lost 5 bases, with 10 bases between them. Looked up from germline, CDR1 is DFQATT and CDR2 is SNEGSKA (reference sequence). The CDR3 consists of 12 residues. The CDR3 region has the DNA TGCAGTGCTAGTGGGCAGGGGTATGGCTACACCTTC. Its protein is CSASGQGYGYTF.

The V gene is TRBV5-1, the J gene TRBJ2-6, with 10 nucleotides matching TRBD1. The V and J ends lost 0 bases and 4 bases, in that order; junction bases with no gene match: 4. CDR3 length: 17 residues. In germline, CDR1 is SGHRS, CDR2 YFSETQ. CDR3 sequence: CASSLGQGALGANVLTF. As DNA, the CDR3 is TGCGCCAGCAGCTTGGGACAGGGGGCGTTGGGGGCCAACGTCCTGACTTTC.

This rearrangement joins TRBV18 to TRBJ1-2, with D perhaps matching TRBD1 (5 bases). The CDR3 is 14 residues long. V lost 3 bases, J lost 1 base, and 9 bases lay in between. Germline V CDR1 and CDR2: KGHSH, LQKENI. CDR3 nucleotides: TGTGCCAGCTCACCGAGCGGGGGTAACTATGGCTACACCTTC. This encodes CASSPSGGNYGYTF.

The CDR3 DNA follows: TGTGCCAGTAGTATGCGGGAGGGGGACACTGAAGCTTTCTTT. It specifies CASSMREGDTEAFF. This rearrangement joins TRBV19 to TRBJ1-1; D is perhaps TRBD1 (6 bases). Germline V gives CDR1 LNHDA, CDR2 SQIVND (reference sequence). V was shortened by 3 bases and J by 3 bases, with 11 bases between the two germline ends. This CDR3 contains 14 residues.

The chain recombines TRBV6-5 with TRBJ2-1; D is possibly TRBD2 (6 bases). V was pared by 8 bases and J by 12 bases, with 23 bases between. The CDR3 has 14 amino acids. The germline V gene encodes CDR1 MNHEY and CDR2 SVGAGI. For the CDR3, the DNA is TGTGCCAGCGAAGACGGGACTCACCACATCAGGCAGTTCTTC. This sequence encodes CASEDGTHHIRQFF.